The clone carrying this TCR beta chain was recorded only once. Produced via immunoSEQ multiplex PCR; TCRdb's table is partial and in-frame only. The sample holds roughly 120,000 clones, 78% seen once. These data belong to a study of radiotherapy plus CTLA-4 blockade in lung cancer. The input for sequencing was peripheral blood, taken from a patient treated with radiotherapy plus ipilimumab. The clonotype originates from a human donor with non-small cell lung cancer who had a partial response to radiotherapy plus ipilimumab.

The CDR3: CASSYRPLEAFF. CDR3 nucleotide sequence: TGTGCCAGCAGTTACCGTCCGTTGGAAGCTTTCTTT. This sequence joins TRBV6-6 and TRBJ1-1, with no clear D. In germline, CDR1 is MNHNY, CDR2 SVGAGI (reference sequence). The CDR3 is 12 residues long. V lost 2 bases to trimming and J lost 8 bases, with 9 bases between them.